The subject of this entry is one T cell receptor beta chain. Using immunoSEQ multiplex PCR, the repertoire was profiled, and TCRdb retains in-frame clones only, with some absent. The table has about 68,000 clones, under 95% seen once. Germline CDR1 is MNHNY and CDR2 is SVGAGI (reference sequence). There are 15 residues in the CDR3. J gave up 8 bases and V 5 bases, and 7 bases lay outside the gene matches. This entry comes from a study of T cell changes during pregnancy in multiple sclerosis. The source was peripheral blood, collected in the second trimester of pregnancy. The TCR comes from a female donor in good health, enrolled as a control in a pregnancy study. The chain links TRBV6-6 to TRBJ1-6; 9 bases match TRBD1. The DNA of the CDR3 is TGTGCCAGCAGTCCTCGGGACAGGGCTTATTCACCCCTCCACTTT. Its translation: CASSPRDRAYSPLHF.